This TCR beta chain originates from a study of blood T cell repertoires in COVID-19. Looking at the study overall: From the United States, Italy and Spain came samples of acute and convalescent COVID-19.

Enrollees, roughly 18 to 89 years old, lived in 20 to 25 US areas. Authors' processing steps: The assay estimated nucleated cells by amplifying reference gene primers. TCRdb keeps only in-frame clones here, not all; method: immunoSEQ multiplex PCR. V and J calls and clone size are copied from that table; D and trimming were computed from the DNA. The sample holds about 380,000 clones, 88% seen once. Unmatched junction bases numbered 10, after V lost 1 base and J lost 5 bases. The CDR3 runs to 17 residues. Germline V gene sequence: CDR1 SNHLY, CDR2 FYNNEI. Sequenced input: PBMCs or T cells enriched from blood (not recorded which). The sequence came from a woman aged 18-29 years who had recovered from COVID-19. This chain links TRBV2 with TRBJ2-2; 7 bases map to TRBD1. CDR3 bases: TGTGCCAGCAGTGAAGAGGGGGACAGCGCGTTTACCGGGGAGCTGTTTTTT. This encodes CASSEEGDSAFTGELFF.